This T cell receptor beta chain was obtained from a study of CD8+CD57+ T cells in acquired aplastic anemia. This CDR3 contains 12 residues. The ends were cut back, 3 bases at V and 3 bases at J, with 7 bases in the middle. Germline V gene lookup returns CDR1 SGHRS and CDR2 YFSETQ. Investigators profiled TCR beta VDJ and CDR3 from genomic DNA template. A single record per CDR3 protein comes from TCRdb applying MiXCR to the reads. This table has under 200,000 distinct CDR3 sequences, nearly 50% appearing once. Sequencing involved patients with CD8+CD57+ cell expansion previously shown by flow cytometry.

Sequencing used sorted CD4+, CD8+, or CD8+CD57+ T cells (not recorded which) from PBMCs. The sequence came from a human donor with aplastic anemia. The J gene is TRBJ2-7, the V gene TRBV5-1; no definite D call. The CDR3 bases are TGCGCCAGCAGCTCAGCTGACTACGAGCAGTACTTC. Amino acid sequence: CASSSADYEQYF. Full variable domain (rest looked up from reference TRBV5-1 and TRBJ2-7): KAGVTQTPRYLIKTRGQQVTLSCSPISGHRSVSWYQQTPGQGLQFLFEYFSETQRNKGNFPGRFSGRQFSNSRSEMNVSTLELGDSALYLCASSSADYEQYFGPGTRLTVT.